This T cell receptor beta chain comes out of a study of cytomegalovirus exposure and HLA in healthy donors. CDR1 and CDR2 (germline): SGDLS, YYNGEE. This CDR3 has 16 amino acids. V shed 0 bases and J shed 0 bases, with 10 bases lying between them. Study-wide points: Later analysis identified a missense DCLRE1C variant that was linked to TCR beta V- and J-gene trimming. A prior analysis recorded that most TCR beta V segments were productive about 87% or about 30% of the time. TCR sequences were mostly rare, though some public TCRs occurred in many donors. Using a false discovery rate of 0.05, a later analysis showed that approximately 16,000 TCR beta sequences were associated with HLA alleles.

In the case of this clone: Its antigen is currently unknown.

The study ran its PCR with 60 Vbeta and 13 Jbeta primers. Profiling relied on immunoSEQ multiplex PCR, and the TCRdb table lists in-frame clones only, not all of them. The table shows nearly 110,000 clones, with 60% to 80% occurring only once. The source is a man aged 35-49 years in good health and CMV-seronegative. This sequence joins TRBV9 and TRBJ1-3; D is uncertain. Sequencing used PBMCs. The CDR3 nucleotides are TGTGCCAGCAGCGTAGCGGTCGGGTTCTCTGGAAACACCATATATTTT. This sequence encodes CASSVAVGFSGNTIYF.